This note documents a single TCR beta chain sequence. Assay: immunoSEQ multiplex PCR; the TCRdb copy retains only in-frame clones and omits some. The sample has approximately 490,000 clones; around three quarters are singletons. The sample originates from a study of shared T cell receptors in the human thymus. This CDR3 has 12 amino acids. Germline CDR1 reads SGHDN; CDR2 reads FVKESK. Trimming pared 1 base from V and 8 bases from J, leaving 9 bases between. The same sample was also used in a study of human thymus T cells. From that second work: The donor group consisted of healthy Finnish infants who were having corrective surgery for congenital heart defects. Thymic material originated from resections removed in the course of corrective heart surgery. Repertoires sampled from thymus and blood appeared biased in V and J gene usage.

This receptor was obtained from a boy in the first two years of life with a congenital heart defect. The chain couples TRBV14 to TRBJ2-7, with a tentative D call TRBD2 (6 bases). Sequencing was performed on thymocytes. This CDR3 is CASSQAGGKQYF. The CDR3 region has the DNA TGTGCCAGCAGCCAAGCTGGGGGGAAGCAGTACTTC. Variable domain in full (rest from reference TRBV14 and TRBJ2-7): EAGVTQFPSHSVIEKGQTVTLRCDPISGHDNLYWYRRVMGKEIKFLLHFVKESKQDESGMPNNRFLAERTGGTYSTLKVQPAELEDSGVYFCASSQAGGKQYFGPGTRLTVT.